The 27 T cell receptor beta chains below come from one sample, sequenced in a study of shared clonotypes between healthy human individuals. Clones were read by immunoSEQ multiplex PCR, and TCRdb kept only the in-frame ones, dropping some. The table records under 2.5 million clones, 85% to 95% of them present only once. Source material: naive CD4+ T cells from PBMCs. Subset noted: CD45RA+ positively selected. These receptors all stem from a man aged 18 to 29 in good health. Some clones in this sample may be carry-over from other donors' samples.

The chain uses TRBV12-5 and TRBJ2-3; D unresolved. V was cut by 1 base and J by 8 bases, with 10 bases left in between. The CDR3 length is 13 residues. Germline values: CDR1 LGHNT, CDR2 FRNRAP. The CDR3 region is CASGLAQLSTQYF. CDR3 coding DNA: TGTGCTAGTGGTTTGGCTCAGCTCTCTACGCAGTATTTT.

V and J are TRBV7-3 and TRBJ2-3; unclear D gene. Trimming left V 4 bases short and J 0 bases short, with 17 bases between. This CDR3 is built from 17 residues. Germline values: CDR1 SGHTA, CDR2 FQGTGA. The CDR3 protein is CASSSMPLSSSTDTQYF. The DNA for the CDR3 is TGTGCCAGCAGCTCCATGCCCTTATCCTCTAGCACAGATACGCAGTATTTT.

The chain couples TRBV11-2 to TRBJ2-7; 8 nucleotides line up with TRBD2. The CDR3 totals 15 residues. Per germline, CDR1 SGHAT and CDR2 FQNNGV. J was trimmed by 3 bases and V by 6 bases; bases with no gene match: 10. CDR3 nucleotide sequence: TGTGCCAGCAGTTTGACCGGGACTAGAGACTACGAGCAGTACTTC. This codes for CASSLTGTRDYEQYF.

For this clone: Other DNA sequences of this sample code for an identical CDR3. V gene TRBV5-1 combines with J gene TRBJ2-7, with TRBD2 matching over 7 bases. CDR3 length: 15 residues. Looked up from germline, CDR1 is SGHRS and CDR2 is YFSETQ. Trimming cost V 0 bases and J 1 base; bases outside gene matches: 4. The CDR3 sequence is CASSLAPSGSYEQYF. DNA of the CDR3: TGCGCCAGCAGCTTGGCCCCTAGCGGATCCTACGAGCAGTACTTC.

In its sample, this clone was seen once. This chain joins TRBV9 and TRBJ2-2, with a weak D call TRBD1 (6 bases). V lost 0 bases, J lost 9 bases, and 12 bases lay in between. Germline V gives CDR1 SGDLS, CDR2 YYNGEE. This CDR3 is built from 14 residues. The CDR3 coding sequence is TGTGCCAGCAGCGTAGACGGACAGTCAAGGGAGCTGTTTTTT. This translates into CASSVDGQSRELFF.

The CDR3 reads CASSSGQINEKLFF. The CDR3 nucleotides read TGTGCCAGCAGTTCGGGACAGATTAATGAAAAACTGTTTTTT. J is TRBJ1-4 and V is TRBV6-6; the match to TRBD1 covers 7 bases. The CDR3 extends over 14 amino acids. The V segment lost 4 bases and the J segment 4 bases; nucleotides outside the gene matches: 3. CDR1 and CDR2 (germline): MNHNY, SVGAGI (reference sequence).

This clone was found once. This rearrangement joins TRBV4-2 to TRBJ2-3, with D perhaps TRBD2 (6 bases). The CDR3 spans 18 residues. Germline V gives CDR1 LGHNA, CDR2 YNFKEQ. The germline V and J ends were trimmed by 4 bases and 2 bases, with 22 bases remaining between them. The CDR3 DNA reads TGTGCCAGCAGCCCTCTAGCGCCTCAGTACTTAAACACAGATACGCAGTATTTT. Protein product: CASSPLAPQYLNTDTQYF.

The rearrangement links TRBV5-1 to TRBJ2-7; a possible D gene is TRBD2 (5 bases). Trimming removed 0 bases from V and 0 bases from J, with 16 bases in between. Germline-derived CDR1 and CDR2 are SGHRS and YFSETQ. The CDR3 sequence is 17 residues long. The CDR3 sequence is CASSLGAGGSRSYEQYF. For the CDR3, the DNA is TGCGCCAGCAGCTTGGGTGCAGGCGGGTCACGCTCCTACGAGCAGTACTTC.

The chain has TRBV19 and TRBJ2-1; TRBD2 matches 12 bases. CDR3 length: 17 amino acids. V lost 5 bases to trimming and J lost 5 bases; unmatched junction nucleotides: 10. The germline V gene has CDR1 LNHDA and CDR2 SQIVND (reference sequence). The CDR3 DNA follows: TGTGCCAGTAGTGGCAGGACTAGCGGGATTATCGACAATGAGCAGTTCTTC. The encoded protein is CASSGRTSGIIDNEQFF.

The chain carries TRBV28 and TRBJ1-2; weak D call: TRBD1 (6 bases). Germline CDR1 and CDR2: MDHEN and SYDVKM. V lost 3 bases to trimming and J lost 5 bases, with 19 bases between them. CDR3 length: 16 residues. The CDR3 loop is CASSFVNRQAWYGYTF. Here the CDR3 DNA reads TGTGCCAGCAGTTTCGTGAACAGACAGGCCTGGTATGGCTACACCTTC.

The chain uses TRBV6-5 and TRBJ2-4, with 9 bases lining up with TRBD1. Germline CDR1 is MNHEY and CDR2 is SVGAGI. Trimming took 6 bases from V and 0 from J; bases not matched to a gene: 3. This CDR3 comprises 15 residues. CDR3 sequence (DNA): TGTGCCAGCAGACGACAGGGGGTAGCCAAAAACATTCAGTACTTC. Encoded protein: CASRRQGVAKNIQYF.

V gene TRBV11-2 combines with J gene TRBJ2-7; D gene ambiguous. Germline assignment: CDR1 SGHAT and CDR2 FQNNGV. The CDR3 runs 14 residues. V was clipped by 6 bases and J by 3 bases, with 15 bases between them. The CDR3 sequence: CASSVTTPGYEQYF. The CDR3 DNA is TGTGCCAGCAGTGTTACTACCCCCGGCTACGAGCAGTACTTC.

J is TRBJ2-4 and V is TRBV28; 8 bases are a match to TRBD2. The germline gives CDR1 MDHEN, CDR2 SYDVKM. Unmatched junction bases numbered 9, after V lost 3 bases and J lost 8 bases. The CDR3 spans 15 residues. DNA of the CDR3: TGTGCCAGCAGTTTTGCGGGGGGCGGCGCGGACATTCAGTACTTC. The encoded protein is CASSFAGGGADIQYF.

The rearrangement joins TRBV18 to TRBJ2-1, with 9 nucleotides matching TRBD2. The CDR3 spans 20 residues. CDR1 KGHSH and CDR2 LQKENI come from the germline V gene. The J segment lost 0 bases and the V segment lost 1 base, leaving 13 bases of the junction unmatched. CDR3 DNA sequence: TGTGCCAGCTCACCACGGTTGGGGACTAGCAGTCGGAGCTCCTACAATGAGCAGTTCTTC. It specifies CASSPRLGTSSRSSYNEQFF.

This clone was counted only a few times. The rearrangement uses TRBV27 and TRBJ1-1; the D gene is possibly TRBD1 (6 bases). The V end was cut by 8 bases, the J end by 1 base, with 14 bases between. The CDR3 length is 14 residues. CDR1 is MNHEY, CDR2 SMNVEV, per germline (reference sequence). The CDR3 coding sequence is TGTGCCAGCCCAACCAGGGGTTCGAACACTGAAGCTTTCTTT. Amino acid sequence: CASPTRGSNTEAFF.

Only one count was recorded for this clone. Here the CDR3 DNA reads TGCAGCGTGGGAGGACTCGACTATCTCAGCGCCTACAATGAGCAGTTCTTC. It translates to CSVGGLDYLSAYNEQFF. The V call is TRBV29-1, the J call TRBJ2-1, with D perhaps TRBD2 (6 bases). V lost 6 bases to trimming and J lost 2 bases, with 23 bases between them. The CDR3 consists of 17 residues. CDR1 is SQVTM, CDR2 ANQGSEA, per germline.

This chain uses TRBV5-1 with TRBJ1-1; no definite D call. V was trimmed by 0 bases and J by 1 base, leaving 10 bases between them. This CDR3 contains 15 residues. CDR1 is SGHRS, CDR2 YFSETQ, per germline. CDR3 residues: CASSLVRAPNTEAFF. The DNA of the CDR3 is TGCGCCAGCAGCTTGGTACGGGCACCGAACACTGAAGCTTTCTTT.

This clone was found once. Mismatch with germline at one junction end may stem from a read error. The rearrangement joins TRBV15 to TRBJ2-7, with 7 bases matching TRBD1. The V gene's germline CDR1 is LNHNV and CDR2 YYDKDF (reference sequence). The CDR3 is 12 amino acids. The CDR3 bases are TGTGCCACCAGCAGAGCCCGGGACAGCCATCGGTTC. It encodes CATSRARDSHRF.

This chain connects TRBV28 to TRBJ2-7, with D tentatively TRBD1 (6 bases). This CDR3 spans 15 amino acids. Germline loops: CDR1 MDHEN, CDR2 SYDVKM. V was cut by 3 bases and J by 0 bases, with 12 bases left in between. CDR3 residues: CASSFDGQNSYEQYF. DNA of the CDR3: TGTGCCAGCAGTTTTGACGGACAGAACTCCTACGAGCAGTACTTC.

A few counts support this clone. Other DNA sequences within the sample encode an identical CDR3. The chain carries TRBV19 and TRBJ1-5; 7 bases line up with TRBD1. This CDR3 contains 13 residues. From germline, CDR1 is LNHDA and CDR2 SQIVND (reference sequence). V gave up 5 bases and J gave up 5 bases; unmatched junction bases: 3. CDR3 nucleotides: TGTGCCAGTAGTCCCGACAGGGATCAGCCCCAGCATTTT. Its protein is CASSPDRDQPQHF.

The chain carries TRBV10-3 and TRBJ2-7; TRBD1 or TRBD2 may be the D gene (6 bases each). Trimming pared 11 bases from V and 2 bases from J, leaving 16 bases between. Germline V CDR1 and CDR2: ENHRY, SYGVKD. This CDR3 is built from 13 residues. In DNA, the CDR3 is TGTGCCGCAAGGAGGGGGGATCCCTACGAGCAGTACTTC. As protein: CAARRGDPYEQYF.

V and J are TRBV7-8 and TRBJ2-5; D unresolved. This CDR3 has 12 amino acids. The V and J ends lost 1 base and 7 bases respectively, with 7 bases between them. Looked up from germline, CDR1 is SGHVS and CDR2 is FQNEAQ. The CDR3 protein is CASSLVAGTQYF. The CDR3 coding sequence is TGTGCCAGCAGCTTAGTAGCCGGGACCCAGTACTTC.

For the CDR3, the DNA is TGTGCCAGCAGCTACGACGGATACCAGGATACGCAGTATTTT. Translated: CASSYDGYQDTQYF. V and J are TRBV11-3 and TRBJ2-3, with D unclear. Germline CDR1 reads SGHNT; CDR2 reads YENEEA. Trimming took 4 bases from V and 6 from J, leaving 14 bases between them. The CDR3 extends over 14 amino acids.

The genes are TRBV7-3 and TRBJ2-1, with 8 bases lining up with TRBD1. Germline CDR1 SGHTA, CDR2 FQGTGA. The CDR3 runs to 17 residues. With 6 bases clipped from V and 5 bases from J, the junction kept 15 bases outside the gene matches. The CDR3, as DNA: TGTGCCAGCAGGCCACTCGGACAGGGAGGAATGAACAATGAGCAGTTCTTC. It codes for CASRPLGQGGMNNEQFF.

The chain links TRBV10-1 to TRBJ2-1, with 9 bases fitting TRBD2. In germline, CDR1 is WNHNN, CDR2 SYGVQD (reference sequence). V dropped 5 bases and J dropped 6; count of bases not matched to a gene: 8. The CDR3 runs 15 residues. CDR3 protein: CASSLSGSTGNEQFF. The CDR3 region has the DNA TGCGCCAGCAGTCTTAGCGGGAGCACAGGCAATGAGCAGTTCTTC.

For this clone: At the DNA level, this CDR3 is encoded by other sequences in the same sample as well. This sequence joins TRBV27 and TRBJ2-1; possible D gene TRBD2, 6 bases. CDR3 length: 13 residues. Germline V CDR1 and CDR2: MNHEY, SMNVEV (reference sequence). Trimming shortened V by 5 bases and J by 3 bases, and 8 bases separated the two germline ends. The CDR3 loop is CASSPGLYNEQFF. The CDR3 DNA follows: TGTGCCAGCAGTCCGGGACTCTACAATGAGCAGTTCTTC.

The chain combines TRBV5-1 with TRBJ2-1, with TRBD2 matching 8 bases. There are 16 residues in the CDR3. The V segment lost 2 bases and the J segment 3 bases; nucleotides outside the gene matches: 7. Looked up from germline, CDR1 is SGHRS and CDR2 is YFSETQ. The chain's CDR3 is CASSLGTSGFYNEQFF. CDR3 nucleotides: TGCGCCAGCAGCTTAGGAACTAGCGGATTCTACAATGAGCAGTTCTTC.